The 27 T cell receptor beta chains presented below share a single source sample, sequenced in a study of blood T cell repertoires in COVID-19. TCRdb keeps only in-frame clones here, not all; method: immunoSEQ multiplex PCR. The data hold more than 95,000 clones, with 87% observed a single time. The sequenced sample consisted of peripheral blood. The origin of the receptors is a human donor in a cohort sampled during active COVID-19.

V gene TRBV11-3 combines with J gene TRBJ1-1; D is ambiguous. Germline values: CDR1 SGHNT, CDR2 YENEEA. CDR3 length equals 12 residues. The V end lost 5 bases, the J end lost 2 bases, and 6 bases lay between the germline ends. CDR3 in DNA: TGTGCCAGCAGCGTTTCTAACACTGAAGCTTTCTTT. Encoded protein: CASSVSNTEAFF. Combining the CDR3 with reference TRBV11-3 and TRBJ1-1 gives the whole variable domain EAGVVQSPRYKIIEKKQPVAFWCNPISGHNTLYWYLQNLGQGPELLIRYENEEAVDDSQLPKDRFSAERLKGVDSTLKIQPAELGDSAVYLCASSVSNTEAFFGQGTRLTVV.

This chain connects TRBV6-5 to TRBJ2-7; TRBD1 aligns across 8 bases. The CDR3 is made up of 15 amino acids. Looked up from germline, CDR1 is MNHEY and CDR2 is SVGAGI. J was trimmed by 0 bases and V by 6 bases; bases with no gene match: 7. The CDR3 nucleotides read TGTGCCAGCAGGCCCAGGGACAGGTCCTCCTACGAGCAGTACTTC. Protein product: CASRPRDRSSYEQYF.

The gene calls are TRBV27 and TRBJ2-7, with D perhaps TRBD2 (6 bases). The CDR3 has 14 residues. Germline CDR1 MNHEY, CDR2 SMNVEV (reference sequence). V lost 6 bases, J lost 0 bases, and 12 bases lay in between. The CDR3 loop reads CASRAFGSSYEQYF. In DNA, the CDR3 is TGTGCCAGCAGAGCCTTCGGGAGCTCCTACGAGCAGTACTTC.

The chain couples TRBV6-5 to TRBJ1-5; D gene uncertain. The CDR3 covers 13 residues. The V end lost 7 bases, the J end lost 0 bases, and 7 bases lay between the germline ends. The germline gives CDR1 MNHEY, CDR2 SVGAGI. The CDR3 loop reads CASKTNSNQPQHF. The CDR3 region has the DNA TGTGCCAGCAAAACTAATAGCAATCAGCCCCAGCATTTT.

The chain couples TRBV5-6 to TRBJ1-2, with a possible D match to TRBD1 (5 bases). The germline CDR1 and CDR2 sequences are SGHDT and YYEEEE. This CDR3 comprises 15 residues. Deletions cut 4 bases from V and 8 bases from J, with 21 bases between. This chain's CDR3 is CASSPGGSRVSGYTF. The CDR3 coding sequence is TGTGCCAGCAGCCCGGGGGGTTCTCGGGTTAGCGGCTACACCTTC.

The rearrangement links TRBV5-6 to TRBJ2-7, with 9 bases that match TRBD1. The CDR3 is made up of 18 amino acids. V lost 5 bases and J lost 0; bases outside the gene matches: 15. The germline V gene has CDR1 SGHDT and CDR2 YYEEEE. This CDR3 is CASSWRDRAPLPSYEQYF. The CDR3 region has the DNA TGTGCCAGCAGTTGGAGGGACAGGGCTCCGCTTCCCTCCTACGAGCAGTACTTC.

The chain links TRBV18 to TRBJ2-3, with 9 bases fitting TRBD1. CDR3 length: 15 amino acids. V trimming: 1 base; J trimming: 1 base; junction bases outside the gene matches: 0. Germline assignment: CDR1 KGHSH and CDR2 LQKENI. This CDR3 reads CASSPRTGGTDTQYF. CDR3 DNA sequence: TGTGCCAGCTCACCACGGACAGGGGGCACAGATACGCAGTATTTT.

The chain is built from TRBV4-2 and TRBJ1-2; TRBD1 is a possible D gene (5 bases). V dropped 4 bases and J dropped 0 bases, with 9 bases sitting between them. Germline values: CDR1 LGHNA, CDR2 YNFKEQ. CDR3 length: 14 amino acids. The CDR3 loop is CASSRSGTNYGYTF. The DNA for the CDR3 is TGTGCCAGCAGCCGCTCAGGGACTAACTATGGCTACACCTTC.

The genes are TRBV7-3 and TRBJ1-1; possible D gene TRBD1, 6 bases. Germline V gives CDR1 SGHTA, CDR2 FQGTGA. The V and J ends lost 1 base and 1 base respectively, with 10 bases between them. CDR3 length equals 15 residues. The CDR3 region is CASSLNPGANTEAFF. CDR3 DNA: TGTGCCAGCAGCTTAAATCCAGGGGCGAACACTGAAGCTTTCTTT.

The chain has TRBV6-4 and TRBJ1-1; the D is unclear. This CDR3 spans 13 amino acids. CDR1 and CDR2 (germline): MRHNA, SNTAGT. Trimming left V 5 bases short and J 1 base short, with 8 bases between. The CDR3 protein is CASSRSGNTEAFF. CDR3 bases: TGTGCCAGCAGTAGATCAGGGAACACTGAAGCTTTCTTT.

This clone was observed once. V is TRBV19 and J is TRBJ2-3; D not certain. The CDR3 contains 16 residues. CDR1 and CDR2 (germline): LNHDA, SQIVND (reference sequence). V lost 7 bases and J lost 4, with 21 bases in between. CDR3 bases: TGTGCCAGTAATCCTATCCCTTCTAACTATCCAGATACGCAGTATTTT. Protein sequence: CASNPIPSNYPDTQYF.

The gene calls are TRBV24-1 and TRBJ2-1, with D possibly TRBD1 on 6 matching bases. The CDR3 loop spans 15 amino acids. V lost 7 bases and J lost 0, with 12 bases in between. Germline CDR1 KGHDR, CDR2 SFDVKD. DNA of the CDR3: TGTGCCACCAGGGGGACATCAGCCTCCTACAATGAGCAGTTCTTC. Amino acid sequence: CATRGTSASYNEQFF.

The gene calls are TRBV12-3 or TRBV12-4 and TRBJ1-2, with D hard to call. The CDR3 contains 11 residues. V lost 4 bases and J 4 bases, leaving 4 bases between the germline ends. The CDR3 DNA reads as TGTGCCAGCAGTTACTTCTATGGCTACACCTTC. This encodes CASSYFYGYTF.

The chain uses TRBV5-8 and TRBJ1-5; 12 nucleotides agree with TRBD1. V trimming: 3 bases; J trimming: 5 bases; junction bases outside the gene matches: 3. Germline values: CDR1 SGHTS, CDR2 YDEGEE. The length of the CDR3 is 15 residues. The CDR3 coding sequence is TGTGCCAGCAGCTGGGACAGGGGGCCTCATCAGCCCCAGCATTTT. Translating it yields CASSWDRGPHQPQHF.

The rearrangement joins TRBV30 to TRBJ1-6; 7 bases match TRBD1. CDR3 length: 15 amino acids. Germline CDR1 and CDR2: GTSNPN and SVGIG (reference sequence). V lost 6 bases to trimming and J lost 5 bases; unmatched junction nucleotides: 10. CDR3: CACNPGTANNSPLHF. In nucleotides, the CDR3 is TGTGCCTGTAACCCTGGGACAGCGAATAATTCACCCCTCCACTTT.

This clone was seen only once. The chain joins TRBV2 to TRBJ2-2; TRBD2 matches 8 bases. Germline V gives CDR1 SNHLY, CDR2 FYNNEI. The CDR3 loop spans 11 amino acids. CDR3 nucleotides: TGTGCGGCGGGGGGCACCGGGGAGCTGTTTTTT. It yields the protein CAAGGTGELFF.

The chain joins TRBV30 to TRBJ2-1; possible D gene TRBD2, 5 bases. V was cut by 0 bases and J by 6 bases, with 12 bases left in between. Germline values: CDR1 GTSNPN, CDR2 SVGIG (reference sequence). The CDR3 is made up of 14 amino acids. CDR3: CAWSVILRGNEQFF. DNA of the CDR3: TGTGCCTGGAGTGTAATCCTTCGGGGCAATGAGCAGTTCTTC. The variable domain in full, with the rest retrieved from reference TRBV30 and TRBJ2-1, is SQTIHQWPATLVQPVGSPLSLECTVEGTSNPNLYWYRQAAGRGLQLLFYSVGIGQISSEVPQNLSASRPQDRQFILSSKKLLLSDSGFYLCAWSVILRGNEQFFGPGTRLTVL.

The V gene is TRBV7-9, the J gene TRBJ1-2, with a possible D match to TRBD1 (6 bases). The CDR3 is made up of 12 amino acids. V was shortened by 6 bases and J by 4 bases, with 9 bases between the two germline ends. Looked up from germline, CDR1 is SEHNR and CDR2 is FQNEAQ (reference sequence). The CDR3: CASSLDSYGYTF. CDR3 DNA sequence: TGTGCCAGCAGTCTGGACAGCTATGGCTACACCTTC.

J is TRBJ1-1 and V is TRBV19; 10 nucleotides match TRBD1. This CDR3 spans 15 amino acids. V gave up 3 bases and J gave up 4 bases; unmatched junction bases: 5. CDR1 and CDR2 (germline): LNHDA, SQIVND (reference sequence). In DNA, the CDR3 is TGTGCCAGTAGTATTGGACAGGGGGTAGTCACTGAAGCTTTCTTT. It codes for CASSIGQGVVTEAFF.

The J gene is TRBJ2-1, the V gene TRBV29-1; TRBD2 matches 8 bases. CDR1 is SQVTM and CDR2 is ANQGSEA in the germline V gene. The CDR3 spans 14 residues. V lost 6 bases and J lost 4; bases outside the gene matches: 8. In DNA form, the CDR3 reads TGCAGCGTGCGACTAGCGAAATTTTACAATGAGCAGTTCTTC. Amino acid sequence: CSVRLAKFYNEQFF.

The chain combines TRBV11-1 with TRBJ1-1, with D perhaps matching TRBD1 (6 bases). Trimming removed 5 bases from V and 1 base from J, with 17 bases in between. The germline V gene encodes CDR1 SGHAT and CDR2 FQDESV (reference sequence). This CDR3 has 16 residues. DNA of the CDR3: TGTGCCAGCAGCGCACTCTTTGGGACACCGAACACTGAAGCTTTCTTT. Translating it yields CASSALFGTPNTEAFF.

This clone was recorded a few times. The chain joins TRBV10-1 to TRBJ2-7; TRBD1 aligns across 7 bases. The germline gives CDR1 WNHNN, CDR2 SYGVQD (reference sequence). After removal of 4 bases from V and 7 bases from J, the junction contained 7 bases not matched to a gene. This CDR3 comprises 13 residues. The CDR3 protein is CASSGHRGIEQYF. The CDR3 DNA follows: TGCGCCAGCAGTGGTCACAGGGGAATTGAGCAGTACTTC.

The chain has TRBV3-1 (or the pseudogene TRBV3-2) and TRBJ2-1; 8 bases agree with TRBD2. The length of the CDR3 is 17 residues. The V and J ends lost 4 bases and 5 bases, in that order; junction bases with no gene match: 13. Germline V gene sequence: CDR1 LGHDT, CDR2 YNNKEL (reference sequence). The CDR3 loop reads CASSPGALAGRDNEQFF. In DNA form, the CDR3 reads TGTGCCAGCAGCCCCGGGGCCTTAGCGGGACGGGACAATGAGCAGTTCTTC.

This clone was seen only once. The DNA of the CDR3 is TGTGCCAGCTCACCGCCGAGACTAGCGGGAGGCCCAGATACGCAGTATTTT. Translated, it gives CASSPPRLAGGPDTQYF. The chain carries TRBV18 and TRBJ2-3; TRBD2 aligns across 13 bases. The ends lost 3 bases at V and 4 bases at J; junction bases unmatched: 7. The CDR3 length is 17 residues. From germline, CDR1 is KGHSH and CDR2 LQKENI.

This chain links TRBV9 with TRBJ2-5, with 9 nucleotides matching TRBD2. CDR1 and CDR2 from the germline V gene are SGDLS and YYNGEE. This CDR3 spans 15 amino acids. Unmatched junction bases numbered 9, after V lost 4 bases and J lost 5 bases. This chain's CDR3 is CASSPGLAWTETQYF. Written as DNA, the CDR3 is TGTGCCAGCAGCCCGGGACTAGCATGGACGGAGACCCAGTACTTC.

This clone was found once. The chain is built from TRBV10-1 and TRBJ1-5; possible D gene TRBD1, 5 bases. The V end lost 10 bases, the J end lost 0 bases, and 10 bases lay between the germline ends. This CDR3 spans 13 amino acids. Germline assignment: CDR1 WNHNN and CDR2 SYGVQD (reference sequence). CDR3 sequence: CATSRDSNQPQHF. DNA of the CDR3: TGCGCCACCTCCAGGGATAGCAATCAGCCCCAGCATTTT.

The gene calls are TRBV19 and TRBJ2-7, with 7 bases identical to TRBD1. V shed 3 bases and J 0 bases; nucleotides not matched to a gene: 2. Germline V gene lookup returns CDR1 LNHDA and CDR2 SQIVND (reference sequence). The CDR3 totals 14 residues. The CDR3 is CASSIQGDSYEQYF. CDR3 sequence (DNA): TGTGCCAGTAGTATCCAGGGGGACTCCTACGAGCAGTACTTC.